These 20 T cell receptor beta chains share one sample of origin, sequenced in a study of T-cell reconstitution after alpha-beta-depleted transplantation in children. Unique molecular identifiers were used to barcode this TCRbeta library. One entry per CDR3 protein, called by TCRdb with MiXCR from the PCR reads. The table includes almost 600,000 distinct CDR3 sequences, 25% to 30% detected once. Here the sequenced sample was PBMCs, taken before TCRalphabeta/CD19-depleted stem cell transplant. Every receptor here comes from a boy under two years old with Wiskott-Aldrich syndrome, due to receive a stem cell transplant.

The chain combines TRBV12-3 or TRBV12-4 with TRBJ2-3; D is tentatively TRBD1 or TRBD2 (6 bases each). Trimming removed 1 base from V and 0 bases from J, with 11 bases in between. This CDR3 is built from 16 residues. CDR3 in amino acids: CASSLGRGTSTDTQYF. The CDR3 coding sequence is TGTGCCAGCAGTTTAGGACGCGGGACAAGCACAGATACGCAGTATTTT.

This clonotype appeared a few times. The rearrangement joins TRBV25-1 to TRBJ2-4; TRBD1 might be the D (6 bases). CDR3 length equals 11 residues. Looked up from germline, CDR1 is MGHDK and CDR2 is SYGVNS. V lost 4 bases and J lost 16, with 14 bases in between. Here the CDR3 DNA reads TGTGCCAGCAGTGCCCGGGACAACGGCTACTTC. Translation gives CASSARDNGYF.

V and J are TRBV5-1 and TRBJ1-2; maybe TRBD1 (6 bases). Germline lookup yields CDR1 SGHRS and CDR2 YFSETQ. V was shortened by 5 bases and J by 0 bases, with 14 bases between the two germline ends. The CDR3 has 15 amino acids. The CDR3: CASRPGATANYGYTF. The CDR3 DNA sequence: TGCGCCAGCAGGCCGGGGGCGACAGCTAACTATGGCTACACCTTC.

The DNA of the CDR3 is TGCGCCAGCAGCTTAGGACTAACCCCGAGCTCCTACAATGAGCAGTTCTTC. Its translation: CASSLGLTPSSYNEQFF. The rearrangement joins TRBV5-1 to TRBJ2-1; tentatively, D is TRBD2 (6 bases). In germline, CDR1 is SGHRS, CDR2 YFSETQ. V lost 2 bases and J lost 0, with 15 bases in between. The CDR3 totals 17 residues.

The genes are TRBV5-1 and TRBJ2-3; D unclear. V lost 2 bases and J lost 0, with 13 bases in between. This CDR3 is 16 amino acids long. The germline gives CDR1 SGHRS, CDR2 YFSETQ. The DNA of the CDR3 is TGCGCCAGCAGCTTACCAAAAGCGTCTAGCACAGATACGCAGTATTTT. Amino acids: CASSLPKASSTDTQYF.

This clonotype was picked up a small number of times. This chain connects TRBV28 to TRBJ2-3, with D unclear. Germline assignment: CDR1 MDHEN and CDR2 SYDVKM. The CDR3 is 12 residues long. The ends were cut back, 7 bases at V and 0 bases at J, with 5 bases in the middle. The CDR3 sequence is CASTGSTDTQYF. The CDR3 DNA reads TGTGCCAGCACCGGTAGCACAGATACGCAGTATTTT.

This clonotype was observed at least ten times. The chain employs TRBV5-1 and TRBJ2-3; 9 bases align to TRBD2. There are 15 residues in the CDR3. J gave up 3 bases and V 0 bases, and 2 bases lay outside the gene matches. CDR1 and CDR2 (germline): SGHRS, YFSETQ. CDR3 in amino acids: CASSLASGRTDTQYF. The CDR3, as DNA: TGCGCCAGCAGCTTGGCCAGCGGGAGGACAGATACGCAGTATTTT.

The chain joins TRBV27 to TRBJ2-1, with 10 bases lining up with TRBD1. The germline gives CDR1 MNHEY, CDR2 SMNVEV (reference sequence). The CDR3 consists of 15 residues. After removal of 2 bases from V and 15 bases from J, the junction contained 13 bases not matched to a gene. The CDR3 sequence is CASSLGPTGGFSPFF. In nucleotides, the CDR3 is TGTGCCAGCAGTTTAGGGCCGACAGGGGGCTTTAGTCCGTTCTTC.

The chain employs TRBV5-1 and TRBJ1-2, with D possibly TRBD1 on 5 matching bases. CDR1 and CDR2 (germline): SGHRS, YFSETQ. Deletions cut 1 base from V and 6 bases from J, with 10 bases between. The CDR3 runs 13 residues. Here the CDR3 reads CASSLSGNDGYTF. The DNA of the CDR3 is TGCGCCAGCAGCTTGTCAGGGAACGATGGCTACACCTTC.

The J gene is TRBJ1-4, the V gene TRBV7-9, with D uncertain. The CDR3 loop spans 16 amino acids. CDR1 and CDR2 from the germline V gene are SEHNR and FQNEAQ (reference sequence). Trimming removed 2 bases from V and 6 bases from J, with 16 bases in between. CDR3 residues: CASSLNLRAEDEKLFF. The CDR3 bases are TGTGCCAGCAGCTTAAATTTGCGGGCAGAAGATGAAAAACTGTTTTTT. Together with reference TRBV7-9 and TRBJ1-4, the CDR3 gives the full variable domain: DTGVSQNPRHKITKRGQNVTFRCDPISEHNRLYWYRQTLGQGPEFLTYFQNEAQLEKSRLLSDRFSAERPKGSFSTLEIQRTEQGDSAMYLCASSLNLRAEDEKLFFGSGTQLSVL.

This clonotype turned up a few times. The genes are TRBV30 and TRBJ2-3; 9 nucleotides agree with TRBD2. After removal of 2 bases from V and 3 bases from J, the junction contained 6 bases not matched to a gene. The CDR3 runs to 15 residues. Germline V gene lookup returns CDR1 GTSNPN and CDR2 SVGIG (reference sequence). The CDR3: CAWSTGTSRTDTQYF. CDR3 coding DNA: TGTGCCTGGAGTACCGGGACTAGCAGGACAGATACGCAGTATTTT. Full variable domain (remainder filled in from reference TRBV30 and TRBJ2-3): SQTIHQWPATLVQPVGSPLSLECTVEGTSNPNLYWYRQAAGRGLQLLFYSVGIGQISSEVPQNLSASRPQDRQFILSSKKLLLSDSGFYLCAWSTGTSRTDTQYFGPGTRLTVL.

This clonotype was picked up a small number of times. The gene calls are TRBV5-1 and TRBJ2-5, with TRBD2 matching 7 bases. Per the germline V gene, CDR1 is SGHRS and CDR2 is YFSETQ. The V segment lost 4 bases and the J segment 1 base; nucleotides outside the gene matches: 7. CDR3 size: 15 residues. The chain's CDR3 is CASSLPPSGQETQYF. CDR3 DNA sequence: TGCGCCAGCAGCCTACCCCCTAGCGGCCAAGAGACCCAGTACTTC.

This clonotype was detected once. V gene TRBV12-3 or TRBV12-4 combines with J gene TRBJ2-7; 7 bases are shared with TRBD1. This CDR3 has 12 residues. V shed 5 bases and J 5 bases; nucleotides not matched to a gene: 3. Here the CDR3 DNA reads TGTGCCAGCAGTGTGACAGGGAACGAGCAGTACTTC. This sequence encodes CASSVTGNEQYF.

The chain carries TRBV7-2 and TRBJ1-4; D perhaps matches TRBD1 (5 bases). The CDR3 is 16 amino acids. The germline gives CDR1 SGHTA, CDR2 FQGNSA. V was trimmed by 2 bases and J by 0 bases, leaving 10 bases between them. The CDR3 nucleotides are TGTGCCAGCAGCTTAATCGAGACAGCAACTAATGAAAAACTGTTTTTT. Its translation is CASSLIETATNEKLFF.

CDR3: CASSFGEVEPLHF. CDR3 nucleotides: TGCGCCAGCAGCTTCGGGGAGGTCGAACCCCTCCACTTT. This chain links TRBV5-1 with TRBJ1-6; D is unresolved. This CDR3 has 13 residues. CDR1 is SGHRS, CDR2 YFSETQ, per germline. V was trimmed by 2 bases and J by 12 bases, leaving 12 bases between them.

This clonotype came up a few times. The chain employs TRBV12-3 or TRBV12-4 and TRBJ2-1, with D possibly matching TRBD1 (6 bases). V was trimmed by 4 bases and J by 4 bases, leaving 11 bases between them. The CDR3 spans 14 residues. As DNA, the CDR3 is TGTGCCAGCAGTTCCGGGACAAAGTACAATGAGCAGTTCTTC. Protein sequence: CASSSGTKYNEQFF.

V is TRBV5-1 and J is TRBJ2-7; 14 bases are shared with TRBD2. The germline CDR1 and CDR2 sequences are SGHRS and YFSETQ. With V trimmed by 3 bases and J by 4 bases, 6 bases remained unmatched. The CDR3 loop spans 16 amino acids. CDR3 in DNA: TGCGCCAGCAGCTGGGGACTAGCGGGAGCTTCTTACGAGCAGTACTTC. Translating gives CASSWGLAGASYEQYF. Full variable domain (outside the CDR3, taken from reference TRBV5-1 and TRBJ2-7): KAGVTQTPRYLIKTRGQQVTLSCSPISGHRSVSWYQQTPGQGLQFLFEYFSETQRNKGNFPGRFSGRQFSNSRSEMNVSTLELGDSALYLCASSWGLAGASYEQYFGPGTRLTVT.

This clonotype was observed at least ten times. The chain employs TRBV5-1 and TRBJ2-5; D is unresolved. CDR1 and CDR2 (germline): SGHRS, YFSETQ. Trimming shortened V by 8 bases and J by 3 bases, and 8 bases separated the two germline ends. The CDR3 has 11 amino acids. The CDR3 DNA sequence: TGCGCCAGTGCGCGTGAAGAGACCCAGTACTTC. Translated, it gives CASAREETQYF.

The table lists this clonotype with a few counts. CDR3: CAISESLAGGNEQFF. Here the CDR3 DNA reads TGTGCCATCAGTGAGAGTCTAGCGGGAGGAAATGAGCAGTTCTTC. The genes are TRBV10-3 and TRBJ2-1; TRBD2 matches 11 bases. The CDR3 has 15 residues. Per germline, CDR1 ENHRY and CDR2 SYGVKD. V was pared by 2 bases and J by 7 bases, with 4 bases of the junction left unmatched.

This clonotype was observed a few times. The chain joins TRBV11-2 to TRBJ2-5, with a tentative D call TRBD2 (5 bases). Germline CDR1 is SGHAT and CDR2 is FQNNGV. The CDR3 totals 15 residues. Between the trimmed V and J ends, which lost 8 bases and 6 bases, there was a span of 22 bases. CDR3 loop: CASSDWGAPQKTQYF. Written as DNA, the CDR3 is TGTGCCAGCTCGGATTGGGGAGCCCCACAAAAGACCCAGTACTTC.